This is a list of T cell receptor beta chains from one sample in a study of shared clonotypes between healthy human individuals. Some clones are missing from TCRdb's copy, which holds only in-frame ones; the method was immunoSEQ multiplex PCR. The repertoire includes approximately 2.5 million clones, just over 90% of them detected once, and under 0.15% sits in the top ten. Sequenced: naive CD4+ T cells sorted from blood. The receptors were gathered from a man younger than 35 in good health. CDR3s include the opening cysteine and the closing phenylalanine or tryptophan. The order of the fields is CDR3 DNA, CDR3 protein, D gene, clone size, V gene, J gene. A D gene is named only where the DNA matches it firmly. The size field is filled for only some rows; it gives once, few, many or a size class.

TGTGCCAGCAGCTTATTTAGGATCGGCGGGGGCACTGAAGCTTTCTTT	CASSLFRIGGGTEAFF	.	.	TRBV5-5	TRBJ1-1
TGTGCCAGCAGCTTAGCCGGGACCCCGGAAAGGGCCAACGTCCTGACTTTC	CASSLAGTPERANVLTF	.	.	TRBV11-1	TRBJ2-6
TGTGCCAGCAGCCCGGACAGGCCCTACGAGCAGTACTTC	CASSPDRPYEQYF	TRBD1	once	TRBV6-5	TRBJ2-7
TGTGCCAGCAGCCCCCAGGTAGCGGGCGGAGAGACCCAGTACTTC	CASSPQVAGGETQYF	TRBD2	.	TRBV7-2	TRBJ2-5
TGCAGCGTTGCATTCTTGGGGTCGGAAGTTTCACAGCTTCAGTACTTC	CSVAFLGSEVSQLQYF	.	.	TRBV29-1	TRBJ2-4
TGTGCCAGCAGCACGAGGACAGGGATAAACTATGGCTACACCTTC	CASSTRTGINYGYTF	TRBD1	.	TRBV11-2	TRBJ1-2
TGTGCCAGCAGCTCTACTCTAGGACAGGGGTGGGGAGAGACCCAGTACTTC	CASSSTLGQGWGETQYF	TRBD1	.	TRBV11-2	TRBJ2-5
TGTGCCAGCAGTTACCAGCGGGGCGACACCGGGGAGCTGTTTTTT	CASSYQRGDTGELFF	TRBD2	.	TRBV6-5	TRBJ2-2
TGTGCCAGCAGCGGATTAGCGGGGGAGCAGTTCTTC	CASSGLAGEQFF	TRBD2	.	TRBV11-3	TRBJ2-1
TGTGCCAGCAGCAAAGGTTGGGGAAATGGACGGGGCTACACCTTC	CASSKGWGNGRGYTF	.	once	TRBV9	TRBJ1-2
TGCGCCAGCAGCTTGTCAGGGTACACTGAAGCTTTCTTT	CASSLSGYTEAFF	.	.	TRBV5-1	TRBJ1-1
TGTGCCAGCACCCCGAAAGGACTAAGTTACAATGAGCAGTTCTTC	CASTPKGLSYNEQFF	.	.	TRBV21-1	TRBJ2-1
TGTGCCAGCAGTTACTACTCTCACGGAAATGAAAAACTGTTTTTT	CASSYYSHGNEKLFF	.	.	TRBV6-5	TRBJ1-4
TGTGCCAGCAGCTTAGGTGGCAGGGGCACAGATACGCAGTATTTT	CASSLGGRGTDTQYF	.	.	TRBV7-9	TRBJ2-3
TGTGCCTGGAGTGTACGGGGGACAGGGGCGGGCTATGGCTACACCTTC	CAWSVRGTGAGYGYTF	TRBD1	.	TRBV30	TRBJ1-2
TGTGCCAGTAGTATAGCGGGCGGAAGGGGAAATTCACCCCTCCACTTT	CASSIAGGRGNSPLHF	.	.	TRBV19	TRBJ1-6
TGTGCCAGCAGTTTCAGCGGAGGAGAGACCCAGTACTTC	CASSFSGGETQYF	.	once	TRBV27	TRBJ2-5
TGTGCCTGGAGTTCTATGGGACAACTCGGGCAGCCCCAGCATTTT	CAWSSMGQLGQPQHF	.	.	TRBV30	TRBJ1-5
TGCGCCAGCAGGAAGGAATCGGCGGGCTACACCTTC	CASRKESAGYTF	.	.	TRBV5-1	TRBJ1-2
TGTGCCAGCTCACCACCGGCAGGGGTGGTTGGCTACACCTTC	CASSPPAGVVGYTF	.	.	TRBV18	TRBJ1-2
TGTGCCAGCAGCTTAGAGGACAGGGGTTCACCCCTCCACTTT	CASSLEDRGSPLHF	TRBD1	.	TRBV11-2	TRBJ1-6
TGTGCCAGCAGTTTACTAGCGGGGGGGCCCGATGAGCAGTTCTTC	CASSLLAGGPDEQFF	TRBD2	.	TRBV28	TRBJ2-1
TGCGCCAGCAGCCCGAGGGGGGACGGTACTGAAGCTTTCTTT	CASSPRGDGTEAFF	.	.	TRBV5-1	TRBJ1-1
TGTGCCAGCTCCCCTACCACAGGGGGCACCGGGGAGCTGTTTTTT	CASSPTTGGTGELFF	TRBD1	.	TRBV18	TRBJ2-2
TGTGCCAGCAGCTTAGGGGGGACATTATCAAATGAAAAACTGTTTTTT	CASSLGGTLSNEKLFF	.	.	TRBV7-6	TRBJ1-4
TGCGCCAGCCGAGCGACTCAAGCCACAGATACGCAGTATTTT	CASRATQATDTQYF	.	.	TRBV5-1	TRBJ2-3
TGTGCCAGCAGCTTAGGCGCGGGGGCGAAAACCGGGGAGCTGTTTTTT	CASSLGAGAKTGELFF	.	.	TRBV11-2	TRBJ2-2
TGTGCCACCGTCGGGAGTAAAACGAACACTGAAGCTTTCTTT	CATVGSKTNTEAFF	.	.	TRBV7-9	TRBJ1-1
TGCAGCGTTGAGGGGGGCAGGGCCCAAGAGACCCAGTACTTC	CSVEGGRAQETQYF	.	.	TRBV29-1	TRBJ2-5
TGTGCCAGCAGCTTAGATACAGGTACGGGTCCCCTCCACTTT	CASSLDTGTGPLHF	.	.	TRBV7-6	TRBJ1-6
TGCAGCGCCGGGGACATTAATGGCTACACCTTC	CSAGDINGYTF	.	.	TRBV29-1	TRBJ1-2
TGCGCCAGCAGATCGGGACTGGAGAATGGCTACACCTTC	CASRSGLENGYTF	.	once	TRBV5-1	TRBJ1-2
TGCGCCAGCAGCTCAAACACGGGACAGCCAAATGCCCTCCACTTT	CASSSNTGQPNALHF	TRBD1	.	TRBV5-1	TRBJ1-6
TGTGCCAGCAGCTTACCCCGGACAGGGAGTACAGATACGCAGTATTTT	CASSLPRTGSTDTQYF	TRBD1	.	TRBV5-4	TRBJ2-3
TGCGCCAGCAGCCCAACATGGACAGGGGATGAAAAACTGTTTTTT	CASSPTWTGDEKLFF	TRBD1	.	TRBV5-1	TRBJ1-4
TGTGCCAGCACCCCAGGGGGCGTAGCGGCTAATGAAAAACTGTTTTTT	CASTPGGVAANEKLFF	TRBD1	.	TRBV28	TRBJ1-4
TGTGCCAGCAGCCGACAGGGGCCAACTAATGAAAAACTGTTTTTT	CASSRQGPTNEKLFF	TRBD1	.	TRBV7-9	TRBJ1-4
TGTGCCAGCAGCTTGGGTGGCGGGAGAGGGGGTGAGCAGTTCTTC	CASSLGGGRGGEQFF	.	.	TRBV5-4	TRBJ2-1
TGTGCCAGCTCACCAGACCAGGGAAACTATGGCTACACCTTC	CASSPDQGNYGYTF	.	.	TRBV18	TRBJ1-2
TGTTCTAGTTCGCCGCTCTCCTACGAGCAGTACTTC	CSSSPLSYEQYF	.	once	TRBV30	TRBJ2-7
TGTGCCAGTAGGTTTCGAACAGGGCCCGGGGAGCTGTTTTTT	CASRFRTGPGELFF	.	.	TRBV19	TRBJ2-2
TGCGCCAGCCGACAGGGTGGTTCACCCCTCCACTTT	CASRQGGSPLHF	TRBD1	.	TRBV10-2	TRBJ1-6
TGTGCCAGCAGCTTAAGGGAGCTAGCTGCCTACGAGCAGTACTTC	CASSLRELAAYEQYF	.	.	TRBV13	TRBJ2-7
TGTGCCAGCAGCCTCGGACAAAGCTACGAGCAGTACTTC	CASSLGQSYEQYF	.	.	TRBV6-5	TRBJ2-7
TGTGCCAGCAGTTACGGGCAGGGCCTTTCGGCCACTGAAGCTTTCTTT	CASSYGQGLSATEAFF	.	.	TRBV6-6	TRBJ1-1
TGTGCCAGCACAGATAGCGGGAGAAGGACCGGGGAGCTGTTTTTT	CASTDSGRRTGELFF	TRBD2	.	TRBV6-6	TRBJ2-2
TGTGCCAGCAGCTTAAGTTCGGCTAGCGGGAGCCGTGGAGAGCAGTACTTC	CASSLSSASGSRGEQYF	TRBD2	.	TRBV7-6	TRBJ2-7
TGTGCCATGAAACAGGGGTTCACCGGGGAGCTGTTTTTT	CAMKQGFTGELFF	TRBD1	.	TRBV10-3	TRBJ2-2
TGCAGCGTTGGGTTATCGGGAGGGGAGGAAAAACTGTTTTTT	CSVGLSGGEEKLFF	.	.	TRBV29-1	TRBJ1-4